This T cell receptor beta chain was identified in a study of T cell responses to AZD1222 COVID-19 vaccine. Study-wide findings and caveats: Distributed over spike, vaccine-associated CD4 TCRs predominated at 160-218 and 743-854.

Concerning this clone: Its antigen is not identified.

Looked up from germline, CDR1 is MNHEY and CDR2 is SVGAGI. V was pared by 0 bases and J by 4 bases, with 5 bases between. This CDR3 spans 13 amino acids. Method: immunoSEQ multiplex PCR; TCRdb's copy keeps in-frame clones and lacks some. Among approximately 150,000 clones listed, about 91% were seen once. The V gene is TRBV6-5, the J gene TRBJ2-3; D not resolved. Sequencing used peripheral blood, obtained 28 days after the second AZD1222 dose. The sequence came from an adult who received the AZD1222 COVID-19 vaccine. CDR3 sequence reads: CASSYSVSDTQYF. CDR3 bases: TGTGCCAGCAGTTACTCAGTTTCAGATACGCAGTATTTT.